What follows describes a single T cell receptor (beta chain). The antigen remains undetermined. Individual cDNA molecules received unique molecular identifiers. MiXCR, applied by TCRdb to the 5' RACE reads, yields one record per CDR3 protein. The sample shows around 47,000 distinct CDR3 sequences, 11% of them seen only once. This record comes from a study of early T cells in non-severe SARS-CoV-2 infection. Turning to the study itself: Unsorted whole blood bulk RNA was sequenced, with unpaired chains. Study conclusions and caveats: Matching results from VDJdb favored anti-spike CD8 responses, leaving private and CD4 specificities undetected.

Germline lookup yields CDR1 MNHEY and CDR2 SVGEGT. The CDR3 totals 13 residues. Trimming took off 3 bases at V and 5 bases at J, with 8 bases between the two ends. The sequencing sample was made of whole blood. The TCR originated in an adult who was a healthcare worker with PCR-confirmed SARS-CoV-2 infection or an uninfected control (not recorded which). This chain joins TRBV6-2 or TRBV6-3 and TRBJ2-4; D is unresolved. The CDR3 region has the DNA TGTGCCAGCAGTTATAGGGTGGAAAACATTCAGTACTTC. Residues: CASSYRVENIQYF.